This T cell receptor (beta chain) emerged from a study of T cell repertoires in cytomegalovirus infection. This clonotype was seen a handful of times. The antigen is not known. Germline is not matched at one junction end, which may reflect a read error. The CDR3 sequence is 14 residues long. The V gene's germline CDR1 is LGHDT and CDR2 YNNKEL (reference sequence). TCRdb fed the reads into MiXCR, producing one record per CDR3 protein. The data hold around 900,000 distinct CDR3 sequences, with approximately 30% observed a single time. The sample here was cultured CD8+ T cells from PBMCs, taken from culture after CMV antigen stimulation. The receptor comes from a human donor in good health (CMV status not recorded). Some clones in this sample may be carry-over from other donors' samples. This chain uses TRBV3-1 with TRBJ2-7; 8 nucleotides line up with TRBD1. CDR3 coding DNA: TGTGCTAGCAGCGCTGACAGGGGTTTCTACGAGCAGTACTTC. As protein: CASSADRGFYEQYF.